The 9 T cell receptor beta chains in this list originate from one sample, sequenced in a study of read filtering for tumor transcriptome and immune sequencing. From about 400 ng of RNA, a library with molecular barcoded alpha/delta and beta/gamma adaptors was made. TCRdb independently ran MiXCR on the reads; one entry per CDR3 protein. The top ten clones hold about 14% of a sample with over 50,000 distinct CDR3 sequences, under 20% of them seen once. Sequenced: a population of CD138-negative cells sorted from bone marrow. The receptors originated from a donor at least 40 years old with multiple myeloma.

This clonotype was observed at least ten times. The V call is TRBV7-9, the J call TRBJ2-3, with TRBD1 as a possible D gene (6 bases). The CDR3 runs 18 residues. Trimming stripped 5 bases from V and 0 bases from J, with 21 bases between. The V gene's germline CDR1 is SEHNR and CDR2 FQNEAQ (reference sequence). CDR3 amino acids: CASSPLTPGTLSTDTQYF. As DNA, the CDR3 is TGTGCCAGCAGCCCGCTGACCCCCGGGACACTTAGCACAGATACGCAGTATTTT.

With regard to this clonotype: Lacking the conserved final phenylalanine or tryptophan, this CDR3 likely reflects a read error. The chain employs TRBV20-1 and TRBJ2-7, with 8 bases lining up with TRBD2. The length of the CDR3 is 15 residues. J gave up 2 bases and V 5 bases, and 11 bases lay outside the gene matches. CDR1 is DFQATT and CDR2 is SNEGSKA in the germline V gene (reference sequence). CDR3 protein: CSARATSGTTYEQYP. Here the CDR3 DNA reads TGCAGTGCTCGAGCCACTAGCGGAACAACCTACGAGCAGTACCCC.

This clonotype was observed at least ten times. This chain connects TRBV5-1 to TRBJ2-1, with 9 nucleotides matching TRBD2. The CDR3 totals 14 residues. Germline V gene data show CDR1 as SGHRS and CDR2 as YFSETQ. Trimming cost V 3 bases and J 6 bases; bases outside gene matches: 4. CDR3 region: CASSSGTSFNEQFF. The CDR3 DNA reads as TGCGCCAGCAGCTCCGGGACTAGCTTCAATGAGCAGTTCTTC.

This clonotype was recorded at least ten times. The chain is built from TRBV12-3 or TRBV12-4 and TRBJ1-2, with 8 nucleotides matching TRBD1. V was clipped by 4 bases and J by 3 bases; unmatched bases: 4. The CDR3 sequence is 14 residues long. This chain's CDR3 is CASSSGQEYYGYTF. The CDR3 DNA sequence: TGTGCCAGCAGTTCGGGACAGGAGTACTATGGCTACACCTTC.

With regard to this clonotype: One end of the junction fails to match germline, which may point to a read error. The CDR3 is CASSSVRSGNTETFF. DNA for the CDR3: TGCGCCAGCAGCTCGGTGCGGTCCGGGAACACTGAAACTTTCTTT. The chain recombines TRBV5-1 with TRBJ1-1; D is unclear. Germline V gives CDR1 SGHRS, CDR2 YFSETQ. The CDR3 contains 15 residues. The variable domain in full, completed from reference TRBV5-1 and TRBJ1-1, reads KAGVTQTPRYLIKTRGQQVTLSCSPISGHRSVSWYQQTPGQGLQFLFEYFSETQRNKGNFPGRFSGRQFSNSRSEMNVSTLELGDSALYLCASSSVRSGNTETFFGQGTRLTVV.

Notes on this clonotype: A read error likely explains this, since a far larger clone differs by one base. The CDR3 loop reads CASSYGDRTYNEQFF. The CDR3 DNA follows: TGTGCCAGCAGTTACGGGGACAGGACATACAATGAGCAGTTCTTC. V and J are TRBV6-6 and TRBJ2-1; 8 nucleotides agree with TRBD1. This CDR3 is 15 amino acids long. The junction had 4 bases not matched to a gene; V was cut back by 2 bases and J by 4 bases. Germline V gene sequence: CDR1 MNHNY, CDR2 SVGAGI (reference sequence).

This clonotype appeared many times. The chain uses TRBV6-5 and TRBJ2-5; TRBD1 is a possible D gene (6 bases). There are 17 residues in the CDR3. The germline V and J ends were trimmed by 0 bases and 4 bases, with 18 bases remaining between them. Germline loops: CDR1 MNHEY, CDR2 SVGAGI. Here the CDR3 DNA reads TGTGCCAGCAGTTACTCGAACTCGAGGGTGACAGGAGAGACCCAGTACTTC. Its protein product is CASSYSNSRVTGETQYF.

This clonotype showed up many times. The genes are TRBV29-1 and TRBJ2-1, with D perhaps TRBD1 or TRBD2 (5 bases each). From germline, CDR1 is SQVTM and CDR2 ANQGSEA. Trimming shortened V by 6 bases and J by 9 bases, and 18 bases separated the two germline ends. The CDR3 loop spans 13 amino acids. The CDR3 loop is CSVNGDPPREQFF. The CDR3, as DNA: TGCAGCGTCAACGGGGACCCTCCCCGTGAGCAGTTCTTC.

This clonotype was detected a few times. The chain joins TRBV6-2 or TRBV6-3 to TRBJ1-5; possible D gene TRBD1, 6 bases. Per germline, CDR1 MNHEY and CDR2 SVGEGT. The CDR3 runs to 15 residues. The germline V and J ends were trimmed by 5 bases and 4 bases, with 15 bases remaining between them. The CDR3 region has the DNA TGTGCCAGCAGTCCTTCAGGGGCTAGGAATCAGCCCCAGCATTTT. Protein product: CASSPSGARNQPQHF.